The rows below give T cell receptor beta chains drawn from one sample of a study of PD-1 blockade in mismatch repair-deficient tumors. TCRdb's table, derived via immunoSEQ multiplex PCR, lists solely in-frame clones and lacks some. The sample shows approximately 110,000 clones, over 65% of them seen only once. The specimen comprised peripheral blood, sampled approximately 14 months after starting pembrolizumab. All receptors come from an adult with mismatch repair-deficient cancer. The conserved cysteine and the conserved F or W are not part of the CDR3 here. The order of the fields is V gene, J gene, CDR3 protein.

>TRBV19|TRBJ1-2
ASSIEGGYGYT
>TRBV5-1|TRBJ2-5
ASSFKRWETQY
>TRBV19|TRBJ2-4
ASSIGRQGSTRIIAKNIQY
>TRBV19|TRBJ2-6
ASSSTGFLSGANVLT
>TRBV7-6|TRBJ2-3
ASSSQVPGTYTDTQY
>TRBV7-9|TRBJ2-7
ASGTYSGRVSYEQY
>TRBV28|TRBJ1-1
ASSFGGAGYSEAF
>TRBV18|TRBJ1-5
ASSPSGSNQPQH
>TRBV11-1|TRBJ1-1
ASSAREGGTEAF
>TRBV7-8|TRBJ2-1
ASSQYAGSYNEQF
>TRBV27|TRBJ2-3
ASSPRLAGATDTQY
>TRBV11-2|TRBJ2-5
ASSSSLDRETQY
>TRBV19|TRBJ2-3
ASSTRPLGTDTQY
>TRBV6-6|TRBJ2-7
ASVQTASSYEQY
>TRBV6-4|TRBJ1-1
ASSEGTGTEAF
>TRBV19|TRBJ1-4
ASSIAGATNEKLF
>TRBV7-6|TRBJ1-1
AGDSGAF
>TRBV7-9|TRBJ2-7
ASSPPGLAGGNEQY
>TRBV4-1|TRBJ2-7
ASSHTLDYEQY
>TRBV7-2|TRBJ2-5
ASRLAGGPETQY
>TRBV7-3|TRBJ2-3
ASSSRGLAGVADTQY
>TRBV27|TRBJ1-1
ASSPRQGATEAF
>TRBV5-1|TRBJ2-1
ASSIDRYNEQF
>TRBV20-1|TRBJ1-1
SAQWVPEAF
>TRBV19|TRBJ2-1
ASSIFSPIFSYNEQF
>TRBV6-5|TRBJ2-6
ASSYSSSGANVLT
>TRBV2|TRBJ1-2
ASSEALGTAYGYT
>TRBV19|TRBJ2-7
ASSIGGQGPYEQY
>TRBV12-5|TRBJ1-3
ASGFELRVGNTIY
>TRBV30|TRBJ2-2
AWSNGGNTGELF
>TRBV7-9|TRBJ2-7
ASSRNRGLNEQY
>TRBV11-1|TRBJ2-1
ASSLVLRVGGDEQF
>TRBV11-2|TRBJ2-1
ASVQLSQGIYNEQF
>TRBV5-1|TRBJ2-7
ASSLGQTPYEQY
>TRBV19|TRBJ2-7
ASSIGDSSYEQY
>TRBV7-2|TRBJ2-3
ASSSGVGRTDTQY
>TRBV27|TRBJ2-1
ASIGEGPNEQF
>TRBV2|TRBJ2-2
ASRQESTGELF
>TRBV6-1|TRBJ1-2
ASSDRGSGYGYT
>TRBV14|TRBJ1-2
ASSHAGITGPT
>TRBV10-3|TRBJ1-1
AISATNTEAF
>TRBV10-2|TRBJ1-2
ASSQGGKHYGYT
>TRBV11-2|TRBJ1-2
ASSPTPTADYGYT
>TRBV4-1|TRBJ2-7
ASSQVRFYEQY